These 22 T cell receptor beta chains came from one sample sequenced in a study of blood T cell repertoires in COVID-19. Repertoires were generated with immunoSEQ multiplex PCR, while TCRdb's copy carries only in-frame clones and drops some. The sample comprises about 330,000 clones, roughly 89% of which are singletons, and around 8.9% rests with the top ten. The sample consisted of peripheral blood. All receptors come from a man aged 25-45 years with COVID-19, enrolled during active disease.

CDR3 nucleotide sequence: TGTGCCAGCAGCTTGGGAGCTAGAGCCAAAAACATTCAGTACTTC. As protein: CASSLGARAKNIQYF. This sequence joins TRBV5-6 and TRBJ2-4; D unresolved. V was clipped by 0 bases and J by 0 bases, with 7 bases between them. CDR1 is SGHDT, CDR2 YYEEEE, per germline. The length of the CDR3 is 15 residues.

The gene calls are TRBV10-3 and TRBJ2-2; possibly TRBD2 for D (6 bases). This CDR3 contains 13 residues. V was pared by 2 bases and J by 7 bases, with 8 bases between. Germline V gives CDR1 ENHRY, CDR2 SYGVKD. This chain's CDR3 is CAISEGGIGELFF. The CDR3 coding sequence is TGTGCCATCAGTGAGGGCGGGATCGGGGAGCTGTTTTTT.

The gene calls are TRBV12-3 or TRBV12-4 and TRBJ1-4; possibly TRBD1 for D (6 bases). CDR3 length: 13 amino acids. Trimming left V 3 bases short and J 11 bases short, with 13 bases between. The CDR3 region is CASSFAQGAKLFF. In DNA form, the CDR3 reads TGTGCCAGCAGTTTTGCACAGGGAGCTAAACTGTTTTTT.

This clone was found a few times. The chain has TRBV5-1 and TRBJ1-4; the match to TRBD1 covers 7 bases. The CDR3 length is 14 residues. J gave up 3 bases and V 3 bases, and 2 bases lay outside the gene matches. The germline V gene encodes CDR1 SGHRS and CDR2 YFSETQ. CDR3 sequence reads: CASSSGTANEKLFF. The CDR3 region has the DNA TGCGCCAGCAGCTCCGGGACAGCTAATGAAAAACTGTTTTTT. Drawing the rest from reference TRBV5-1 and TRBJ1-4, the complete variable domain is KAGVTQTPRYLIKTRGQQVTLSCSPISGHRSVSWYQQTPGQGLQFLFEYFSETQRNKGNFPGRFSGRQFSNSRSEMNVSTLELGDSALYLCASSSGTANEKLFFGSGTQLSVL.

The V gene is TRBV7-9, the J gene TRBJ2-2; D gene ambiguous. The CDR3 loop spans 15 amino acids. V was pared by 2 bases and J by 5 bases, with 12 bases between. CDR1 and CDR2 from the germline V gene are SEHNR and FQNEAQ (reference sequence). In DNA, the CDR3 is TGTGCCAGCAGCTTATTAATCCTTCGGACCGGGGAGCTGTTTTTT. Protein product: CASSLLILRTGELFF. The complete variable domain, with remaining parts taken from reference TRBV7-9 and TRBJ2-2, reads DTGVSQNPRHKITKRGQNVTFRCDPISEHNRLYWYRQTLGQGPEFLTYFQNEAQLEKSRLLSDRFSAERPKGSFSTLEIQRTEQGDSAMYLCASSLLILRTGELFFGEGSRLTVL.

This clone was seen a single time. V and J are TRBV27 and TRBJ1-2, with 9 bases matching TRBD1. CDR3 length: 15 residues. Per the germline V gene, CDR1 is MNHEY and CDR2 is SMNVEV (reference sequence). J gave up 6 bases and V 3 bases, and 8 bases lay outside the gene matches. DNA of the CDR3: TGTGCCAGCAGTTTCAGACAGGGGGTACGCGATGGCTACACCTTC. Protein: CASSFRQGVRDGYTF.

This clone was counted a single time. The J gene is TRBJ2-5, the V gene TRBV4-2, with D possibly TRBD2 on 5 matching bases. V was clipped by 0 bases and J by 0 bases, with 8 bases between them. Germline CDR1 and CDR2: LGHNA and YNFKEQ. The CDR3 contains 15 residues. The CDR3 region is CASSQEGGYQETQYF. DNA for the CDR3: TGTGCCAGCAGCCAAGAGGGCGGGTACCAAGAGACCCAGTACTTC.

The chain links TRBV5-1 to TRBJ2-3; tentatively, D is TRBD1 (6 bases). V was pared by 0 bases and J by 2 bases, with 10 bases between. The CDR3 covers 15 residues. Germline lookup yields CDR1 SGHRS and CDR2 YFSETQ. The CDR3 region is CASSLGAGVTDTQYF. The CDR3, as DNA: TGCGCCAGCAGCTTGGGGGCAGGGGTCACAGATACGCAGTATTTT.

V usage is TRBV18 and J usage is TRBJ2-5, with TRBD1 matching 9 bases. Germline-derived CDR1 and CDR2 are KGHSH and LQKENI. After removal of 2 bases from V and 6 bases from J, the junction contained 4 bases not matched to a gene. The CDR3 has 14 amino acids. Here the CDR3 reads CASSPVGTGKTQYF. The CDR3 DNA follows: TGTGCCAGCTCACCAGTTGGGACAGGGAAGACCCAGTACTTC.

A note on this clone: The sample holds other DNA sequences that translate to the same CDR3. The V and J genes are TRBV10-3 and TRBJ2-7; TRBD2 matches 8 bases. This CDR3 is 14 amino acids long. Trimming removed 4 bases from V and 0 bases from J; junction bases left unmatched: 2. The germline gives CDR1 ENHRY, CDR2 SYGVKD. The CDR3 region is CAISGTSGSYEQYF. DNA of the CDR3: TGTGCCATCAGTGGCACTAGCGGCTCCTACGAGCAGTACTTC.

This clone was detected only a few times. Other DNA sequences of this sample code for an identical CDR3. This chain uses TRBV7-2 with TRBJ2-7; TRBD1 matches 10 bases. In germline, CDR1 is SGHTA, CDR2 FQGNSA. Trimming took 5 bases from V and 2 from J; bases not matched to a gene: 3. This CDR3 is built from 14 residues. The CDR3 is CASSAGQGPYEQYF. The CDR3 DNA is TGTGCCAGCAGCGCGGGACAGGGGCCCTACGAGCAGTACTTC.

J is TRBJ2-2 and V is TRBV28; weak D call: TRBD1 (6 bases). V lost 7 bases to trimming and J lost 2 bases, with 20 bases between them. The CDR3 length is 17 residues. Germline CDR1 MDHEN, CDR2 SYDVKM. The CDR3 bases are TGTGCCAGCACCCCTCACCACCAGGGGATAAACACCGGGGAGCTGTTTTTT. Amino acids: CASTPHHQGINTGELFF.

The chain uses TRBV16 and TRBJ1-4, with D tentatively TRBD1 (6 bases). Germline CDR1 reads KGHSY; CDR2 reads FQNENV. Deletions cut 4 bases from V and 12 bases from J, with 15 bases between. The CDR3 runs 13 residues. The CDR3 is CASSRWGLGELFF. CDR3 DNA: TGTGCCAGCAGCCGTTGGGGGCTCGGAGAACTGTTTTTT.

This chain uses TRBV12-3 or TRBV12-4 with TRBJ1-1; D gene ambiguous. The CDR3 sequence is 13 residues long. V was pared by 3 bases and J by 6 bases, with 11 bases between. Here the CDR3 DNA reads TGTGCCAGCAGTTTTGGGCGCGGGGCTGAAGCTTTCTTT. Translated: CASSFGRGAEAFF.

V and J are TRBV19 and TRBJ2-3, with 7 bases lining up with TRBD1. Trimming took 4 bases from V and 6 from J; bases not matched to a gene: 10. The CDR3 loop spans 15 amino acids. Per the germline V gene, CDR1 is LNHDA and CDR2 is SQIVND (reference sequence). CDR3 nucleotide sequence: TGTGCCAGTAGTAACTGGGACAGAGAGGGGGATACGCAGTATTTT. It specifies CASSNWDREGDTQYF.

This chain joins TRBV6-2 or TRBV6-3 and TRBJ1-1; D perhaps matches TRBD1 (5 bases). V lost 6 bases and J lost 0, with 14 bases in between. Per germline, CDR1 MNHEY and CDR2 SVGEGT. The CDR3 has 15 amino acids. The CDR3 bases are TGTGCCAGCAGCCCACGATTCAGGGTGAACACTGAAGCTTTCTTT. It yields the protein CASSPRFRVNTEAFF.

This rearrangement joins TRBV7-3 to TRBJ1-5; TRBD1 might be the D (5 bases). This CDR3 is built from 13 residues. Trimming took off 5 bases at V and 11 bases at J, with 16 bases between the two ends. CDR1 and CDR2 (germline): SGHTA, FQGTGA. The DNA of the CDR3 is TGTGCCAGCAGCCCCTCCGGGGGAGGAACCCAGCATTTT. This codes for CASSPSGGGTQHF.

The chain has TRBV15 and TRBJ2-5, with TRBD1 as a possible D gene (5 bases). V shed 1 base and J shed 1 base, with 13 bases lying between them. The CDR3 contains 16 residues. Germline CDR1 reads LNHNV; CDR2 reads YYDKDF (reference sequence). The CDR3 spells CATSRGTTDIQETQYF. The CDR3 DNA is TGTGCCACCAGCAGAGGTACGACAGACATCCAAGAGACCCAGTACTTC.

This chain joins TRBV5-1 and TRBJ1-6; D might be TRBD1 (6 bases). V lost 0 bases, J lost 5 bases, and 15 bases lay in between. The CDR3 runs to 17 residues. CDR1 and CDR2 (germline): SGHRS, YFSETQ. CDR3 in amino acids: CASSLGAGAPHNSPLHF. Written as DNA, the CDR3 is TGCGCCAGCAGCTTGGGGGCAGGGGCCCCCCATAATTCACCCCTCCACTTT.

The chain employs TRBV7-2 and TRBJ1-2; D gene unclear. V was shortened by 0 bases and J by 6 bases, with 20 bases between the two germline ends. The CDR3 runs 17 residues. CDR1 is SGHTA, CDR2 FQGNSA, per germline. The CDR3 DNA reads TGTGCCAGCAGCTTAGCGCCGGTGGCTCAGACCGCGGATGGCTACACCTTC. Protein product: CASSLAPVAQTADGYTF.

The table lists this clone with a count of one. This chain links TRBV20-1 with TRBJ2-7, with a weak D call TRBD2 (7 bases). Germline-derived CDR1 and CDR2 are DFQATT and SNEGSKA (reference sequence). The CDR3 is 13 amino acids. V shed 3 bases and J shed 3 bases, with 12 bases lying between them. Here the CDR3 reads CSASLRGGYEQYF. CDR3 nucleotides: TGCAGTGCTAGTTTGAGGGGGGGCTACGAGCAGTACTTC.

The chain combines TRBV4-2 with TRBJ2-5, with TRBD2 matching 9 bases. CDR3 length: 17 residues. Germline values: CDR1 LGHNA, CDR2 YNFKEQ. V trimming: 0 bases; J trimming: 3 bases; junction bases outside the gene matches: 8. CDR3 in DNA: TGTGCCAGCAGCCAAGATGGGCCTAGCGGGGTAGAAGAGACCCAGTACTTC. Translated, it gives CASSQDGPSGVEETQYF.